The sequence of this T cell receptor beta chain was determined in a study of shared clonotypes between healthy human individuals. Study as a whole: CD4 naive cells filled three plates per donor, CD4 memory three, CD8 naive two and CD8 memory one. Study conclusions and caveats: The sole specimen, blood, was sampled, and tissue repertoires likely differ.

Germline V gene data show CDR1 as SGHNT and CDR2 as YYREEE (reference sequence). The V end was cut by 3 bases, the J end by 1 base, with 14 bases between. The length of the CDR3 is 16 residues. At the deep level, the assay was run. Sequencing used immunoSEQ multiplex PCR; TCRdb keeps in-frame clones, though not all of them. The sample includes 2,500,000 or so clones, approximately 93% of them seen just once. Worth noting for this clone: Its target is unknown.

The sequenced sample consisted of naive CD4+ T cells from PBMCs. Subset: CD45RA+ positively selected. The V call is TRBV5-4, the J call TRBJ2-1, with D tentatively TRBD1 (5 bases). This TCR derives from a man in his late teens or twenties in good health. Some clones in this sample may be carry-over from other donors' samples. The CDR3 sequence is CASSSQGVGSYNEQFF. CDR3 nucleotides: TGTGCCAGCAGCTCGCAAGGGGTGGGTTCCTACAATGAGCAGTTCTTC.